The 10 T cell receptor beta chains presented below share a single source sample, sequenced in a study of spatial heterogeneity in lung cancer. Study-level points and caveats: In tumors, expanded intratumoral alpha and beta TCR counts tracked mutation counts.

MiXCR, applied by TCRdb to the 5' RACE reads, yields one record per CDR3 protein. The table has around 1,600 distinct CDR3 sequences, roughly 13% seen once. Their antigen targets remain unknown. Time point here: sample taken at primary tumor resection. Sequencing was performed on lung tumor tissue, taken at surgery. These receptors came from a male donor with early-stage non-small cell lung cancer.

This clonotype is labeled as medium-sized (0.01 to 0.1%). The J gene is TRBJ2-7, the V gene TRBV2; TRBD1 or TRBD2 may be the D gene (5 bases each). Trimming pared 2 bases from V and 9 bases from J, leaving 14 bases between. The CDR3 consists of 13 residues. Per germline, CDR1 SNHLY and CDR2 FYNNEI. Here the CDR3 reads CASSETMGRPQYF. The DNA for the CDR3 is TGTGCCAGCAGTGAAACTATGGGACGGCCGCAGTACTTC. Supplemented by reference TRBV2 and TRBJ2-7, the full variable domain reads EPEVTQTPSHQVTQMGQEVILRCVPISNHLYFYWYRQILGQKVEFLVSFYNNEISEKSEIFDDQFSVERPDGSNFTLKIRSTKLEDSAMYFCASSETMGRPQYFGPGTRLTVT.

This clonotype was seen many times. This sequence joins TRBV7-9 and TRBJ2-3; D possibly corresponds to TRBD2 (5 bases). CDR1 and CDR2 (germline): SEHNR, FQNEAQ (reference sequence). CDR3 size: 16 residues. The ends were cut back, 1 base at V and 3 bases at J, with 14 bases in the middle. This CDR3 reads CASSLGSDYGTDTQYF. The CDR3 bases are TGTGCCAGCAGCTTAGGGTCAGACTATGGGACAGATACGCAGTATTTT.

In its sample, this clonotype ranks as medium-sized. V usage is TRBV20-1 and J usage is TRBJ2-7; 11 positions agree with TRBD1. With 6 bases clipped from V and 7 bases from J, the junction kept 8 bases outside the gene matches. Germline V gives CDR1 DFQATT, CDR2 SNEGSKA (reference sequence). CDR3 length equals 13 residues. The CDR3 DNA follows: TGCAGTGCGCTAGGACAGGGGGCGGGAGAGCAGTACTTC. It yields the protein CSALGQGAGEQYF.

In DNA form, the CDR3 reads TGTGCCAGCAGCCAAAGTGCAGGGAATCAGCCCCAGCATTTT. It encodes CASSQSAGNQPQHF. This chain uses TRBV4-2 with TRBJ1-5, with a weak D call TRBD1 (5 bases). CDR1 LGHNA and CDR2 YNFKEQ come from the germline V gene. With 2 bases removed from V and 4 bases from J, the gap between germline ends came to 9 bases. The CDR3 loop spans 14 amino acids.

The chain uses TRBV25-1 and TRBJ2-7, with unresolved D. Germline V gene lookup returns CDR1 MGHDK and CDR2 SYGVNS. V was shortened by 5 bases and J by 3 bases, with 2 bases between the two germline ends. This CDR3 region has 10 residues. CDR3 in DNA: TGTGCCAGCAGTAACTACGAGCAGTACGTC. Translated, it gives CASSNYEQYV.

Only one count was recorded for this clonotype. The chain carries TRBV10-3 and TRBJ2-2; D call uncertain. The germline V and J ends were trimmed by 0 bases and 7 bases, with 6 bases remaining between them. Germline CDR1 ENHRY, CDR2 SYGVKD. The CDR3 runs 13 residues. CDR3 DNA sequence: TGTGCCATCAGTGAGTCTCTGGTCGGGGAGCTGTTTTTT. Translated, it gives CAISESLVGELFF.

The chain recombines TRBV5-4 with TRBJ2-4, with D uncertain. The CDR3 has 15 residues. Germline loops: CDR1 SGHNT, CDR2 YYREEE (reference sequence). Trimming pared 0 bases from V and 2 bases from J, leaving 9 bases between. CDR3 in DNA: TGTGCCAGCAGCTTGGTGGGGTCTCCCAAAAACATTCAGTACTTC. Translated: CASSLVGSPKNIQYF.

This clonotype counts as medium-sized. The V gene is TRBV7-2, the J gene TRBJ2-1, with TRBD2 identical over 8 bases. V lost 5 bases to trimming and J lost 4 bases; unmatched junction nucleotides: 10. The CDR3 sequence is 16 residues long. The germline V gene has CDR1 SGHTA and CDR2 FQGNSA. The CDR3 loop is CASSPPGLGEYNEQFF. The DNA for the CDR3 is TGTGCCAGCAGCCCACCGGGACTAGGAGAATACAATGAGCAGTTCTTC.

The chain combines TRBV6-5 with TRBJ2-1; 7 bases are shared with TRBD1. The CDR3 covers 14 residues. CDR1 and CDR2 (germline): MNHEY, SVGAGI. Losses at the gene ends were 5 bases for V and 5 bases for J; bases not matched to a gene: 6. The CDR3 reads CASSDRVENNEQFF. The CDR3 coding sequence is TGTGCCAGCAGTGACAGGGTGGAAAACAATGAGCAGTTCTTC.

Within the sample, this clonotype is medium-sized. The chain employs TRBV6-2 or TRBV6-3 and TRBJ2-7; 14 bases are a match to TRBD2. With 5 bases clipped from V and 6 bases from J, the junction kept 3 bases outside the gene matches. The CDR3 consists of 14 residues. In germline, CDR1 is MNHEY, CDR2 SVGEGT. CDR3 in amino acids: CASSPGLAGVEQYF. DNA of the CDR3: TGTGCCAGCAGTCCGGGACTAGCGGGAGTCGAGCAGTACTTC.